The rows below give T cell receptor beta chains drawn from one sample of a study of siplizumab effects on memory and regulatory T cells. Assay: immunoSEQ multiplex PCR; the TCRdb copy retains only in-frame clones and omits some. The sample lists about 87,000 clones; 87% were seen once. Input material: Tregs sorted from blood. The receptors were sampled from a human donor in good health. Each CDR3 is given with its conserved first and last residue. A D gene is named only where the DNA matches it firmly. Clone size is shown for a subset of rows, as once, few, many or a class of expanded clone.

V gene,D gene,clone size,J gene,CDR3 DNA,CDR3 protein
TRBV5-5,NA,once,TRBJ2-3,TGTGCCAGCAGCTCCCTTTACGGCACAGATACGCAGTATTTT,CASSSLYGTDTQYF
TRBV5-5,NA,once,TRBJ2-2,TGTGCCAGCAGCTTAGTCGTGGGCTTTGGGGAGCTGTTTTTT,CASSLVVGFGELFF
TRBV5-6,NA,once,TRBJ2-1,TGTGCCAGCAGCGAGGACCGGAGCTCCTACAATGAGCAGTTCTTC,CASSEDRSSYNEQFF
TRBV11-3,TRBD1,NA,TRBJ1-2,TGTGCCAGCAGCTTCGAAAAAAAACAAAGGGGGCGAGGCTACACCTTC,CASSFEKKQRGRGYTF
TRBV27,TRBD1,NA,TRBJ1-2,TGTGCCAGCAGGCCCGGAGGGACAGGGATCTATGGCTACACCTTC,CASRPGGTGIYGYTF
TRBV4-1,NA,NA,TRBJ1-1,TGCGCCAGCAGCCAAGTCCTGGGAGGGGAGGGGACTGAAGCTTTCTTT,CASSQVLGGEGTEAFF
TRBV6-1,NA,NA,TRBJ1-5,TGTGCCAGCAGTATCGGGGTTGGAGGCAATCAGCCCCAGCATTTT,CASSIGVGGNQPQHF
TRBV19,NA,NA,TRBJ1-1,TGTGCCAGTAGTATAAGGACCGTTGAGGATACTGAAGCTTTCTTT,CASSIRTVEDTEAFF
TRBV9,TRBD2,NA,TRBJ2-1,TGTGCCAGCAGCGTAGTCGGTAGCGGGGGGGCTGAGCAGTTCTTC,CASSVVGSGGAEQFF
TRBV5-1,NA,NA,TRBJ1-1,TGCGCCAGCAGTGGGGCGGGGGGAGGCACTGAAGCTTTCTTT,CASSGAGGGTEAFF
TRBV6-6,NA,NA,TRBJ1-2,TGTGCCAGCAGCCCTCGACAGGTCTATGGCTACACCTTC,CASSPRQVYGYTF
TRBV5-6,NA,once,TRBJ1-5,TGTGCCAGCAGGGATGGAGGGGGAACTCAGCCCCAGCATTTT,CASRDGGGTQPQHF
TRBV6-1,NA,NA,TRBJ1-3,TGTGCCAGCAGTGGACCATGGGGCCTATCCTCTGGAAACACCATATATTTT,CASSGPWGLSSGNTIYF
TRBV2,TRBD1,NA,TRBJ1-6,TGTGCCAGCAGTGCGCAGGGGGCAGGCAATTCACCCCTCCACTTT,CASSAQGAGNSPLHF
TRBV7-2,TRBD1,NA,TRBJ2-7,TGTGCCAGCAGCATCCGACAGGGGATGGGCGAGCAGTACTTC,CASSIRQGMGEQYF
TRBV6-1,TRBD1,NA,TRBJ1-2,TGTGCCAGCAGTCGCAGGGCAGGGGGCTATGGCTACACCTTC,CASSRRAGGYGYTF
TRBV5-1,NA,NA,TRBJ2-7,TGCGCCAGCAGCTTGGAACAGGGTCGACGAACCTACGAGCAGTACTTC,CASSLEQGRRTYEQYF
TRBV27,TRBD2,NA,TRBJ2-3,TGTGCCAGCAGCCTTAGCGGGGGCCTGGATACGCAGTATTTT,CASSLSGGLDTQYF
TRBV18,NA,NA,TRBJ2-5,TGTGCCAGCTCACCACCGATAACAGATTTAGTTGGTGAGACCCAGTACTTC,CASSPPITDLVGETQYF
TRBV30,NA,NA,TRBJ2-3,TGTGCCTGGAGTGTTCAGGGGAATACGCAGTATTTT,CAWSVQGNTQYF
TRBV7-9,NA,NA,TRBJ1-1,TGTGCCAGCAGCCTTGGGCGGCGAACAGCGGGAATGAACACTGAAGCTTTCTTT,CASSLGRRTAGMNTEAFF
TRBV7-3,NA,few,TRBJ1-5,TGTGCCAGCAGCCCCCCAAGGGGGTTGGTAGGCAATCAGCCCCAGCATTTT,CASSPPRGLVGNQPQHF
TRBV9,NA,NA,TRBJ2-2,TGTGCCAGCAGCGGGGTAACCGGGGAGCTGTTTTTT,CASSGVTGELFF
TRBV2,NA,few,TRBJ1-4,TGTGCCAGCAATAGTCCGGATGAAAAACTGTTTTTT,CASNSPDEKLFF
TRBV4-2,NA,NA,TRBJ1-6,TGTGCCAGCAGCCAAGCGTCGTTTTCACCCCTCCACTTT,CASSQASFSPLHF
TRBV7-2,NA,NA,TRBJ1-4,TGTGCCAGCAGCTTATTCTCGATGGAAAAACTGTTTTTT,CASSLFSMEKLFF
TRBV6-6,TRBD1,NA,TRBJ1-1,TGTGCCAGCAGGGTCCAGACAGGGGGCGCGGGGGCTGAAGCTTTCTTT,CASRVQTGGAGAEAFF
TRBV5-1,TRBD2,NA,TRBJ2-3,TGCGCCAGCAGCTTCTTTGTCGGTCGCGGACTAGACACAGATACGCAGTATTTT,CASSFFVGRGLDTDTQYF
TRBV7-9,NA,few,TRBJ1-1,TGTGCCAGCAGCTTAGGGGGAGGAAGGGAAGCTTTCTTT,CASSLGGGREAFF
TRBV2,NA,NA,TRBJ2-3,TGTGCCAGCAGCCCTTTTGGAGGGGGTGATACGCAGTATTTT,CASSPFGGGDTQYF
TRBV5-1,NA,NA,TRBJ2-2,TGCGCCAGCAGCTTGACGGTAACGGGGGTAGTCACCGGGGAGCTGTTTTTT,CASSLTVTGVVTGELFF
TRBV28,TRBD1,NA,TRBJ2-5,TGTGCCAGCAGCTCCAGGGGGCGGGGAGGTTCCCAAGAGACCCAGTACTTC,CASSSRGRGGSQETQYF
TRBV28,NA,NA,TRBJ2-7,TGTGCCAGCAGCTCCTTCGGACGAGGGAACTACGAGCAGTACTTC,CASSSFGRGNYEQYF
TRBV19,NA,NA,TRBJ1-2,TGTGCCAGTCGAGGGGGGGTAGCGGCTGGCTACACCTTC,CASRGGVAAGYTF
TRBV5-1,NA,NA,TRBJ1-3,TGCGCCAGCAGCTTGAAACAGGGCGGAAACACCATATATTTT,CASSLKQGGNTIYF
TRBV4-3,TRBD2,NA,TRBJ2-2,TGCGCCAGCAGCCGCACTAGCGGGGGGGCCCCCGGGGAGCTGTTTTTT,CASSRTSGGAPGELFF
TRBV20-1,NA,NA,TRBJ2-3,TGCAGTGCCTCCAGGGCGGATACGCAGTATTTT,CSASRADTQYF
TRBV6-4,TRBD1,NA,TRBJ1-1,TGTGCCAGCAGTGACTCCCTAGGACAGGGAACCACTTTCTTT,CASSDSLGQGTTFF
TRBV7-3,TRBD1,NA,TRBJ2-2,TGTGCCAGCAGCTCCACAGGGGACGCCCGGGAGCTGTTTTTT,CASSSTGDARELFF
TRBV15,NA,NA,TRBJ1-5,TGTGCCACCACCAATTTTACGGGACTATGGAATCAGCCCCAGCATTTT,CATTNFTGLWNQPQHF
TRBV18,NA,NA,TRBJ1-5,TGTGCCAGCTCACCAGAGGGTCAGCCCCAGCATTTT,CASSPEGQPQHF
TRBV7-2,TRBD1,NA,TRBJ2-7,TGTGCCAGCAGCCAGGTTGGGACAGGTCCCTACGAGCAGTACTTC,CASSQVGTGPYEQYF
TRBV5-5,NA,NA,TRBJ1-2,TGTGCCAGCAGCCTGTCGGAGGTTTTGAGGTATGGCTACACCTTC,CASSLSEVLRYGYTF
TRBV6-5,NA,NA,TRBJ2-1,TGTGCCAGCAGTCTCACCCGAGGGGGGGAGCAGTTCTTC,CASSLTRGGEQFF
TRBV10-2,NA,NA,TRBJ1-5,TGCGCCAGCAGTTGGCAGGGCCCTCAGCCCCAGCATTTT,CASSWQGPQPQHF
TRBV5-1,NA,NA,TRBJ2-1,TGCGCCAGCAGCTTGTTTAAAGGGGGGTCCTCCTACAATGAGCAGTTCTTC,CASSLFKGGSSYNEQFF
TRBV5-1,NA,NA,TRBJ1-1,TGCGCCAGCAGGGCAGGGGAAAACACTGAAGCTTTCTTT,CASRAGENTEAFF
TRBV10-3,NA,NA,TRBJ2-5,TGTGCCATCAGCCCAGGGCCCCAAGAGACCCAGTACTTC,CAISPGPQETQYF
TRBV19,NA,few,TRBJ1-6,TGTGCCAGTAGTGAGGGCGCACCCGTCTCCTATAATTCACCCCTCCACTTT,CASSEGAPVSYNSPLHF
TRBV4-3,NA,NA,TRBJ2-3,TGCGCCAGCAGCCAAGATCTTCTCACAGATACGCAGTATTTT,CASSQDLLTDTQYF
TRBV7-6,TRBD2,few,TRBJ2-1,TGTGCCAGCAGCTTAGCCCCAAGCGGGGCGCAGTTCTTC,CASSLAPSGAQFF
TRBV4-1,TRBD1,NA,TRBJ1-1,TGCGCCAGCAGCCAAGACCCGGGACAGGGGGCCTTGAACACTGAAGCTTTCTTT,CASSQDPGQGALNTEAFF
TRBV2,NA,NA,TRBJ2-3,TGTGCCAGCAGGAATCTACTGGGGGAGACCGACACAGATACGCAGTATTTT,CASRNLLGETDTDTQYF
TRBV28,NA,NA,TRBJ1-6,TGTGCCAGCAGGACTGCGGGTCGGGATAATTCACCCCTCCACTTT,CASRTAGRDNSPLHF